The rows below give T cell receptor beta chains drawn from one sample of a study of T cells in Graves' hyperthyroidism and ophthalmopathy. MiXCR was run by TCRdb on the multiplex PCR reads, yielding one entry per CDR3 protein. The data contain fewer than 600,000 distinct CDR3 sequences, 11% to 15% of them singletons. The sample taken for sequencing was blood. The receptors were sampled from a middle-aged woman with Graves' hyperthyroidism. CDR3s include the opening cysteine and the closing phenylalanine or tryptophan. The order of the fields is CDR3 protein, CDR3 DNA, D gene, V gene, J gene, clone size. D genes are given only for firm matches. The size entry is marked missing in some rows and otherwise reads once, few, many or a size class.

CDR3: CAWRLASADTQYF; DNA: TGTGCCTGGAGGTTGGCCAGCGCTGATACGCAGTATTTT; D: NA; V: TRBV30; J: TRBJ2-3; size: many
CDR3: CASRLTGQDTQYF; DNA: TGTGCCAGCAGGTTGACGGGTCAGGATACGCAGTATTTT; D: NA; V: TRBV6-4; J: TRBJ2-3; size: few
CDR3: CASSSTGTDQETQYF; DNA: TGTGCCAGCAGCTCAACCGGGACAGATCAAGAGACCCAGTACTTC; D: TRBD1; V: TRBV7-9; J: TRBJ2-5; size: NA
CDR3: CASSLTSGRSGELFF; DNA: TGTGCCAGCAGCTTAACTAGCGGGAGGTCCGGGGAGCTGTTTTTT; D: TRBD2; V: TRBV11-1; J: TRBJ2-2; size: NA
CDR3: CASSHGTALNTGELFF; DNA: TGTGCCAGCAGCCACGGGACGGCCCTGAACACCGGGGAGCTGTTTTTT; D: NA; V: TRBV3-1; J: TRBJ2-2; size: many
CDR3: CASSFKTGENNSPLHF; DNA: TGCGCCAGCAGTTTCAAGACAGGGGAGAATAATTCACCCCTCCACTTT; D: TRBD1; V: TRBV5-1; J: TRBJ1-6; size: few
CDR3: CASSLYSGAVYEQYF; DNA: TGTGCCAGCAGCCTCTATTCCGGGGCCGTCTACGAGCAGTACTTC; D: NA; V: TRBV27; J: TRBJ2-7; size: many
CDR3: CAWSGVRTYSGANVLTF; DNA: TGTGCCTGGAGTGGCGTCAGAACCTACTCTGGGGCCAACGTCCTGACTTTC; D: NA; V: TRBV30; J: TRBJ2-6; size: many
CDR3: CASSYQALEQYF; DNA: TGTGCCAGCAGTTATCAAGCCCTCGAGCAGTACTTC; D: NA; V: TRBV6-2/TRBV6-3; J: TRBJ2-7; size: many
CDR3: CASSLGGTDPYEQYF; DNA: TGTGCCAGCAGCCTTGGAGGGACCGATCCCTACGAGCAGTACTTC; D: NA; V: TRBV7-3; J: TRBJ2-7; size: many
CDR3: CSVGGKGDEQFF; DNA: TGCAGCGTTGGTGGGAAGGGGGATGAGCAGTTCTTC; D: NA; V: TRBV29-1; J: TRBJ2-1; size: NA
CDR3: CASSEGLAENNEQFF; DNA: TGTGCCAGCAGTGAAGGCCTAGCGGAAAACAATGAGCAGTTCTTC; D: TRBD2; V: TRBV2; J: TRBJ2-1; size: many
CDR3: CASSPRGGPQHF; DNA: TGTGCCAGCAGCCCAAGGGGAGGGCCCCAGCATTTT; D: NA; V: TRBV3-1; J: TRBJ1-5; size: NA
CDR3: CASSRSRGPYEQYF; DNA: TGTGCCAGCTCGCGAAGCAGGGGGCCCTACGAGCAGTACTTC; D: TRBD1; V: TRBV18; J: TRBJ2-7; size: many
CDR3: CATQGVTGYYEQYF; DNA: TGTGCCACTCAGGGAGTGACAGGGTATTACGAGCAGTACTTC; D: TRBD1; V: TRBV6-1; J: TRBJ2-7; size: few
CDR3: CAIQRASGETQYF; DNA: TGTGCCATCCAACGGGCTAGCGGGGAGACCCAGTACTTC; D: TRBD2; V: TRBV6-2/TRBV6-3; J: TRBJ2-5; size: few
CDR3: CASSQVRTDYTF; DNA: TGTGCCAGCAGCCAAGTGAGAACTGACTACACCTTC; D: NA; V: TRBV3-1; J: TRBJ1-2; size: many
CDR3: CSVDADSENNEQFF; DNA: TGCAGCGTTGACGCGGACTCTGAAAACAATGAGCAGTTCTTC; D: NA; V: TRBV29-1; J: TRBJ2-1; size: few
CDR3: CSARQLAGGLSEQFF; DNA: TGCAGTGCTAGACAACTAGCGGGAGGGTTAAGTGAGCAGTTCTTC; D: TRBD2; V: TRBV20-1; J: TRBJ2-1; size: many
CDR3: CASRIRFEAFF; DNA: TGTGCCAGCAGGATAAGGTTTGAAGCTTTCTTT; D: NA; V: TRBV12-3/TRBV12-4; J: TRBJ1-1; size: many